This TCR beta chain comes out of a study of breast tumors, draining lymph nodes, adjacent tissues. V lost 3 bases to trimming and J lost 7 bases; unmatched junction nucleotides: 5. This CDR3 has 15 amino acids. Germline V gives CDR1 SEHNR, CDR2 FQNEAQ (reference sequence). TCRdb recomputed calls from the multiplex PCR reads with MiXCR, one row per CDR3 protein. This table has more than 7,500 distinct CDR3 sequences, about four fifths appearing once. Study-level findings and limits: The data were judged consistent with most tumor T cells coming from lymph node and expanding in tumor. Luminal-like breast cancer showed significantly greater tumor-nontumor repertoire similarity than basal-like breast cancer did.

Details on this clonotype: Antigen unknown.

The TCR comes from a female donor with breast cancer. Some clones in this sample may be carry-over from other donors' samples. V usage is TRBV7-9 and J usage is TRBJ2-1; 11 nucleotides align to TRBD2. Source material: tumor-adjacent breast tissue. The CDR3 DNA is TGTGCCAGCAGCTTCGTCGCTAGCGGGAGGAATGAGCAGTTCTTC. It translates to CASSFVASGRNEQFF.